This T cell receptor (beta chain) was captured in a study of response to subunit inactivated influenza vaccine. Study outcomes and limitations: The authors proposed limited new T cell recruitment per seasonal influenza vaccination.

This clonotype appeared a few times. What it binds is unknown. Germline V gene lookup returns CDR1 SGHVS and CDR2 FNYEAQ. The CDR3 loop spans 19 amino acids. Trimming removed 6 bases from V and 4 bases from J; junction bases left unmatched: 13. TCRdb processed the RT-PCR reads anew with MiXCR; each CDR3 protein has one entry. The table has under 500,000 distinct CDR3 sequences, roughly 9.7% seen once. Here the sequenced sample was PBMCs from blood, taken roughly 6 weeks after vaccination. The V gene is TRBV7-6, the J gene TRBJ2-2, with 14 bases identical to TRBD2. The TCR was taken from a man aged 50-60 years who received an inactivated influenza vaccine. The CDR3 DNA reads as TGTGCCAGCAGTCCTCCGGGACTAGCGGGGGTCCAGGGCACCGGGGAGCTGTTTTTT. Translated, it gives CASSPPGLAGVQGTGELFF.